A selection of T cell receptor beta chains follows, all from one sample in a study of blood T cell repertoires in COVID-19. Measured with immunoSEQ multiplex PCR; TCRdb has only the in-frame clones, and not every one. Of under 300,000 clones listed, about 87% are singletons. Specimen: PBMCs or T cells enriched from blood (not recorded which). The receptors were sampled from a woman in her forties with acute COVID-19. The CDR3 runs from the conserved cysteine through the conserved F or W.

V: TRBV5-1; J: TRBJ2-1; CDR3: CASSYGLAGRNEQFF
V: TRBV6-5; J: TRBJ2-3; CDR3: CASTLAGGPKDTQYF
V: TRBV5-1; J: TRBJ1-2; CDR3: CASSSTGGSNGYTF
V: TRBV11-2; J: TRBJ1-2; CDR3: CASSLGPGDGYTF
V: TRBV30; J: TRBJ1-5; CDR3: CAWSKIRDGPQHF
V: TRBV10-3; J: TRBJ2-1; CDR3: CAISELGTSGVSYNEQFF
V: TRBV4-3; J: TRBJ2-1; CDR3: CASSQDPGTRGSLGQFF
V: TRBV7-7; J: TRBJ2-5; CDR3: CASSLFISGSSGLQETQYF
V: TRBV5-4; J: TRBJ1-5; CDR3: CASSADPGGQPQHF
V: TRBV12-3/TRBV12-4; J: TRBJ1-5; CDR3: CASSLAHNQPQHF
V: TRBV12-5; J: TRBJ1-2; CDR3: CASGLQANYGYTF
V: TRBV5-1; J: TRBJ2-1; CDR3: CASSLATGTYNEQFF
V: TRBV27; J: TRBJ1-2; CDR3: CASSSSAGRNGYTF
V: TRBV29-1; J: TRBJ1-1; CDR3: CSASGQGRSTEAFF
V: TRBV5-1; J: TRBJ2-2; CDR3: CASSVEGGPTGELFF
V: TRBV5-1; J: TRBJ1-6; CDR3: CASSLQGAGIPLHF
V: TRBV5-1; J: TRBJ2-1; CDR3: CASSLAAGSSYNEQFF
V: TRBV5-5; J: TRBJ2-1; CDR3: CASSPPGLAGDAEQFF
V: TRBV15; J: TRBJ2-1; CDR3: CATSSTAGVTEQFF
V: TRBV11-3; J: TRBJ1-5; CDR3: CASSSGTGGQPQHF
V: TRBV3-1/TRBV3-2; J: TRBJ1-2; CDR3: CASSQGGQGIGGYTF
V: TRBV21-1; J: TRBJ2-2; CDR3: CASSKVLAENTGELFF
V: TRBV19; J: TRBJ2-1; CDR3: CASSISSYNEQFF
V: TRBV6-5; J: TRBJ1-2; CDR3: CASTQPGTVGYTF
V: TRBV7-2; J: TRBJ2-5; CDR3: CASSSQPGPRGSQETQYF
V: TRBV24-1; J: TRBJ1-5; CDR3: CATSDTTESNQPQHF
V: TRBV5-4; J: TRBJ1-6; CDR3: CASSLIIGQGHSPLHF
V: TRBV6-5; J: TRBJ1-2; CDR3: CASSLGQGAWDGYTF
V: TRBV11-2; J: TRBJ1-6; CDR3: CASTQGQRYNSPLHF
V: TRBV7-2; J: TRBJ2-3; CDR3: CASSPYIGLGTRGTDTQYF
V: TRBV19; J: TRBJ2-5; CDR3: CASSRTGPRGTQYF
V: TRBV5-1; J: TRBJ2-2; CDR3: CASSAGFTGELFF
V: TRBV5-1; J: TRBJ2-1; CDR3: CATSPGQFTYNEQFF
V: TRBV3-1/TRBV3-2; J: TRBJ2-5; CDR3: CASSQGNRGRSETQYF
V: TRBV18; J: TRBJ2-3; CDR3: CASSPVAGVVDTQYF
V: TRBV3-1/TRBV3-2; J: TRBJ2-7; CDR3: CASSIFRQGYYEQYF
V: TRBV18; J: TRBJ2-7; CDR3: CASSPETGSYEQYF
V: TRBV3-1/TRBV3-2; J: TRBJ2-5; CDR3: CASSFPRETQYF
V: TRBV29-1; J: TRBJ1-5; CDR3: CSVSNRNQPQHF
V: TRBV6-5; J: TRBJ1-5; CDR3: CASRIGGVGNQPQHF
V: TRBV24-1; J: TRBJ2-3; CDR3: CATSAIDTQYF
V: TRBV18; J: TRBJ2-4; CDR3: CASSPDSKNIQYF
V: TRBV5-6; J: TRBJ1-6; CDR3: CASSLARDRGYNSPLHF
V: TRBV7-9; J: TRBJ2-2; CDR3: CASSFGLGSGELFF
V: TRBV3-1/TRBV3-2; J: TRBJ1-1; CDR3: CASSPQGMMNTEAFF
V: TRBV20-1; J: TRBJ1-2; CDR3: CSALTGVGYTF
V: TRBV19; J: TRBJ2-3; CDR3: CASNPDYTDTQYF
V: TRBV18; J: TRBJ2-7; CDR3: CASSPGLAGGPYEQYF
V: TRBV14; J: TRBJ2-1; CDR3: CASSQVGTGRKNEQFF
V: TRBV5-1; J: TRBJ2-5; CDR3: CASSPDRGIGSEETQYF
V: TRBV13; J: TRBJ2-3; CDR3: CASSLGSSGRRVDTQYF
V: TRBV2; J: TRBJ2-1; CDR3: CASSDWGGAQFF
V: TRBV3-1/TRBV3-2; J: TRBJ2-5; CDR3: CASSVGQGWETQYF
V: TRBV24-1; J: TRBJ2-1; CDR3: CATSDLSLAGGRNEQFF